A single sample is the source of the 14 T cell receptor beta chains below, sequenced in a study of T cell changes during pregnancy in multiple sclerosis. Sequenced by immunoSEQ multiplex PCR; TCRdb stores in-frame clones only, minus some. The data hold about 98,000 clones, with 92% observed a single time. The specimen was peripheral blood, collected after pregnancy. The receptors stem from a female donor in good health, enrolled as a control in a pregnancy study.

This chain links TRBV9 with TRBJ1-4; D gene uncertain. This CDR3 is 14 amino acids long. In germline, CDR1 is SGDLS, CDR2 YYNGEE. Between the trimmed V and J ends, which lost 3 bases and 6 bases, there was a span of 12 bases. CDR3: CASSGVGSDEKLFF. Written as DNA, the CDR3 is TGTGCCAGCAGCGGAGTCGGGAGTGATGAAAAACTGTTTTTT.

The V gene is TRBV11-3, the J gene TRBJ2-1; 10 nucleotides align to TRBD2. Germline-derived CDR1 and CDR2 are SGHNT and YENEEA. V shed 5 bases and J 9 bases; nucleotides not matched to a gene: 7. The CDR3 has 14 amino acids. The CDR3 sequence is CASSISGREGEQFF. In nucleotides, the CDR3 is TGTGCCAGCAGCATCAGCGGGAGGGAGGGTGAGCAGTTCTTC.

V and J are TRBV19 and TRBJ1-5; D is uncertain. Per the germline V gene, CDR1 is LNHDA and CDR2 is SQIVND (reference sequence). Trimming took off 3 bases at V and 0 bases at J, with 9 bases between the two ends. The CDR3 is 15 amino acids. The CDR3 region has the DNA TGTGCCAGTAGTATGAGCATCAATAGCAATCAGCCCCAGCATTTT. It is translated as CASSMSINSNQPQHF.

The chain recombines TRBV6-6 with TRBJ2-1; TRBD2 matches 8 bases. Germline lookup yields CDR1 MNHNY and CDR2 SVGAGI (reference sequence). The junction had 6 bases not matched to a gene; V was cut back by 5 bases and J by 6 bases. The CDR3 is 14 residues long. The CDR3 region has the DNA TGTGCCAGCAGTCGACCCGGGACTAGCAATGAGCAGTTCTTC. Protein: CASSRPGTSNEQFF.

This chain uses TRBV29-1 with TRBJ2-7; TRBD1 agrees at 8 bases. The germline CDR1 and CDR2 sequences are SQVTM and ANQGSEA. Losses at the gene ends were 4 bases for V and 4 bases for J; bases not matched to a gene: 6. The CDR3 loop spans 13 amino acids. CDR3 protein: CSVGTGQGYEQYF. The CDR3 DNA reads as TGCAGCGTTGGAACTGGACAGGGTTACGAGCAGTACTTC.

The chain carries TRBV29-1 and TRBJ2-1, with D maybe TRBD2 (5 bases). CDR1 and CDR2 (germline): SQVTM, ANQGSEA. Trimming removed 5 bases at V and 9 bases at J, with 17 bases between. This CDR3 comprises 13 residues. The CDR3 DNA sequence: TGCAGCGTTAAAAGGTCCGCAGGAGGTGAGCAGTTCTTC. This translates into CSVKRSAGGEQFF.

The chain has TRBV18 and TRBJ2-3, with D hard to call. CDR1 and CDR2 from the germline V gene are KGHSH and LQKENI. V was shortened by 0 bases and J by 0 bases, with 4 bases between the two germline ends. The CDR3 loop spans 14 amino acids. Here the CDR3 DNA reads TGTGCCAGCTCACCACCGTCTAGCACAGATACGCAGTATTTT. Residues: CASSPPSSTDTQYF.

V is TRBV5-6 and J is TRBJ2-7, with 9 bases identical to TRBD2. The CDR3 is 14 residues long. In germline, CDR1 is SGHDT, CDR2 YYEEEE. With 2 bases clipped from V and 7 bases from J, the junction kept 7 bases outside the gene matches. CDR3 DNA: TGTGCCAGCAGCTTATTAGCGGGGGAAGTGGAGCAGTACTTC. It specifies CASSLLAGEVEQYF. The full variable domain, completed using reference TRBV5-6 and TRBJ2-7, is DAGVTQSPTHLIKTRGQQVTLRCSPKSGHDTVSWYQQALGQGPQFIFQYYEEEERQRGNFPDRFSGHQFPNYSSELNVNALLLGDSALYLCASSLLAGEVEQYFGPGTRLTVT.

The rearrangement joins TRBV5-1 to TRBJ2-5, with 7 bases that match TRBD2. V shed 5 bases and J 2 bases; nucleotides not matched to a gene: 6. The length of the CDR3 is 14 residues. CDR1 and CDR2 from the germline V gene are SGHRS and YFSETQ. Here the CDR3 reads CASRSGTTQETQYF. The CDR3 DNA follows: TGCGCCAGCAGGAGCGGGACGACTCAAGAGACCCAGTACTTC.

CDR3 in amino acids: CASSQRGQGDEQYF. CDR3 DNA: TGTGCCAGCAGCCAAAGGGGACAGGGGGACGAGCAGTACTTC. The gene calls are TRBV16 and TRBJ2-7; 11 bases are a match to TRBD1. After removal of 2 bases from V and 5 bases from J, the junction contained 2 bases not matched to a gene. Per the germline V gene, CDR1 is KGHSY and CDR2 is FQNENV. The CDR3 loop spans 14 amino acids.

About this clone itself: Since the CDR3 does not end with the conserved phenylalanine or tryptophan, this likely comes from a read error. This chain's CDR3 is CASSDRGHGYTL. The CDR3 DNA reads TGTGCCAGCTCCGACAGGGGACATGGCTACACCCTC. The chain is built from TRBV28 and TRBJ1-2; 8 positions match TRBD1. This CDR3 has 12 residues. With 8 bases clipped from V and 6 bases from J, the junction kept 5 bases outside the gene matches. Germline CDR1 is MDHEN and CDR2 is SYDVKM.

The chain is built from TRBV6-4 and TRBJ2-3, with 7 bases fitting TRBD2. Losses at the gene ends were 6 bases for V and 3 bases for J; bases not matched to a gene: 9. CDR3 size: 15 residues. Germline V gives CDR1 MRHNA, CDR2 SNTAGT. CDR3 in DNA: TGTGCCAGCAGCACGACGGGGAGGGGAACAGATACGCAGTATTTT. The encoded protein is CASSTTGRGTDTQYF.

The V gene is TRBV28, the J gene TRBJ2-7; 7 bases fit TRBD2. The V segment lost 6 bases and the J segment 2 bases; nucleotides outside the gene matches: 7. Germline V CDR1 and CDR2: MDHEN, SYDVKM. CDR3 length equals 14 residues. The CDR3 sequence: CASRRSGTAYEQYF. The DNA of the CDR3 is TGTGCCAGCAGAAGAAGCGGGACCGCCTACGAGCAGTACTTC.

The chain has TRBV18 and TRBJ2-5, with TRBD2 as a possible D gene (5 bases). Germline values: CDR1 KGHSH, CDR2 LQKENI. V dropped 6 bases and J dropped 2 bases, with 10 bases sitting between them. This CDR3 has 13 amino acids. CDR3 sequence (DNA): TGTGCCAGCTCCCCCCGGGAACAAGAGACCCAGTACTTC. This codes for CASSPREQETQYF.